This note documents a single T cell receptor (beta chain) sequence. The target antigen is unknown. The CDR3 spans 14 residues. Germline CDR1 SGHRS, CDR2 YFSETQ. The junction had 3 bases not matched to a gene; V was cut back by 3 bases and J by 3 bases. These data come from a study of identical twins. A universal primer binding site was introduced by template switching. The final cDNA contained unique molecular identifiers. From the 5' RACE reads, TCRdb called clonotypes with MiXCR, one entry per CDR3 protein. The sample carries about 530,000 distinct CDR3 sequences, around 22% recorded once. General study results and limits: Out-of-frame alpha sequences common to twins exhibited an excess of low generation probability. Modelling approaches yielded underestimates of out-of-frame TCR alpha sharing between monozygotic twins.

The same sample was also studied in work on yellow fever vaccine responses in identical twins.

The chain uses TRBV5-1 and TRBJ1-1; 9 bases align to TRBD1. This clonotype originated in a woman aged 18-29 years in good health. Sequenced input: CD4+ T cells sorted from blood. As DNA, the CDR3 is TGCGCCAGCAGCTCACAGGGGGCAGACACTGAAGCTTTCTTT. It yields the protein CASSSQGADTEAFF. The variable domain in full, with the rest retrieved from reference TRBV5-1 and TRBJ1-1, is KAGVTQTPRYLIKTRGQQVTLSCSPISGHRSVSWYQQTPGQGLQFLFEYFSETQRNKGNFPGRFSGRQFSNSRSEMNVSTLELGDSALYLCASSSQGADTEAFFGQGTRLTVV.